This T cell receptor beta chain was documented in a study of post-analysis software for immune sequencing data. J gave up 8 bases and V 3 bases, and 5 bases lay outside the gene matches. From germline, CDR1 is SGHRS and CDR2 YFSETQ. This CDR3 comprises 15 residues. About this clonotype: Its antigen remains unidentified.

Unique molecular identifiers were carried by the TCR beta cDNA libraries. TCRdb used MiXCR to reprocess the PCR reads, holding one entry per CDR3 protein. The table has around 500,000 distinct CDR3 sequences, 30% to 40% seen once; the top ten hold approximately 5.4%. Regarding the study as a whole: F measure clustering grouped samples strongly by preparation batch. Among 5 or 6 TRBV segments more frequent in patients than controls were TRBV5-6, TRBV5-1 and TRBV20-1. Patients with multiple sclerosis recorded significantly lower normalized Chao1 diversity than controls, the study found.

The rearrangement uses TRBV5-1 and TRBJ2-1, with 13 bases that match TRBD2. This sequence originates from a girl aged 2-17 years with multiple sclerosis. Material for sequencing was blood. The CDR3 DNA is TGCGCCAGCAGCTCTACTAGCGGGGGGGTGCATGAGCAGTTCTTC. Its protein product is CASSSTSGGVHEQFF.